These 18 T cell receptor beta chains share one sample of origin, sequenced in a study of T cells after posttransplantation cyclophosphamide. Treatment was busulfan-fludarabine conditioning, a marrow graft, and cyclophosphamide on days +3 and +4. Clones were read by immunoSEQ multiplex PCR, and TCRdb kept only the in-frame ones, dropping some. The table lists around 5,700 clones, with no singletons. Material: PBMCs, obtained around 380 days after allogeneic stem cell transplant with posttransplant cyclophosphamide. These receptors all stem from a male patient aged 55 to 70 who received an allogeneic stem cell transplant from a related donor, was CMV-positive, and had acute GVHD only. Part of the T cells may come from the graft donor.

This clone has a count of ten or more. The chain carries TRBV4-3 and TRBJ2-3, with a possible D match to TRBD1 (5 bases). Germline V CDR1 and CDR2: LGHNA, YSLEER. V gave up 1 base and J gave up 3 bases, with 11 bases separating them. The CDR3 consists of 15 residues. Here the CDR3 reads CASSQGRQLTDTQYF. The CDR3 bases are TGCGCCAGCAGCCAAGGCCGACAGTTAACAGATACGCAGTATTTT.

This clone was seen repeatedly, ten times or more. This sequence joins TRBV7-3 and TRBJ2-1, with TRBD2 matching 11 bases. This CDR3 spans 15 amino acids. The germline CDR1 and CDR2 sequences are SGHTA and FQGTGA. V shed 4 bases, J shed 8 bases, and the junction held 7 bases outside the gene matches. The CDR3 nucleotides are TGTGCCAGCAGCTCCTCTAGCGGGAGGATCTATGAGCAGTTCTTC. It is translated as CASSSSSGRIYEQFF.

This clone was seen many times. In DNA form, the CDR3 reads TGCAGCGACAGTTCGTTATATTTT. The encoded protein is CSDSSLYF. The chain combines TRBV29-1 with TRBJ1-3; D is unresolved. Trimming pared 7 bases from V and 14 bases from J, leaving 9 bases between. In germline, CDR1 is SQVTM, CDR2 ANQGSEA. The CDR3 covers 8 residues.

This clone was recorded many times. The V and J genes are TRBV7-3 and TRBJ2-3; possible D gene TRBD1, 5 bases. This CDR3 has 14 residues. CDR1 is SGHTA, CDR2 FQGTGA, per germline. The V end was cut by 3 bases, the J end by 6 bases, with 13 bases between. The CDR3, as DNA: TGTGCCAGCAGCTTCGGACATCCCAGGGATACGCAGTATTTT. The encoded protein is CASSFGHPRDTQYF.

Relative to its sample, this clone is hyperexpanded. J is TRBJ1-3 and V is TRBV19; D may be TRBD1 (5 bases). The CDR3 extends over 15 amino acids. Germline V lookup: CDR1 LNHDA, CDR2 SQIVND (reference sequence). V was clipped by 3 bases and J by 0 bases, with 9 bases between them. CDR3 sequence reads: CASSMGLNSGNTIYF. DNA for the CDR3: TGTGCCAGTAGTATGGGACTGAACTCTGGAAACACCATATATTTT.

This clone occurred many times. The chain combines TRBV18 with TRBJ2-2, with D possibly being TRBD1 (5 bases). The CDR3 has 16 amino acids. V lost 3 bases to trimming and J lost 7 bases, with 18 bases between them. CDR1 and CDR2 (germline): KGHSH, LQKENI. The CDR3 here is CASSPNWRQGNGELFF. The CDR3 DNA reads as TGTGCCAGCTCACCGAATTGGCGTCAGGGTAACGGGGAGCTGTTTTTT.

This clone was detected ten times or more. The CDR3 region is CASSSRTSGGAGEQFF. The CDR3 coding sequence is TGTGCCAGCAGCAGTCGGACTAGCGGGGGGGCCGGTGAGCAGTTCTTC. The chain joins TRBV7-2 to TRBJ2-1; 15 bases fit TRBD2. The CDR3 loop spans 16 amino acids. Germline V CDR1 and CDR2: SGHTA, FQGNSA. V lost 5 bases and J lost 9; bases outside the gene matches: 8.

This clone was seen many times. This rearrangement joins TRBV27 to TRBJ1-2; D is uncertain. This CDR3 comprises 13 residues. CDR1 is MNHEY and CDR2 is SMNVEV in the germline V gene (reference sequence). The V and J ends lost 0 bases and 6 bases respectively, with 8 bases between them. This CDR3 is CASSLSFRDGYTF. CDR3 DNA sequence: TGTGCCAGCAGTTTATCGTTTCGGGATGGCTACACCTTC.

This clone was recorded many times. This rearrangement joins TRBV2 to TRBJ2-5; 12 positions agree with TRBD2. The germline gives CDR1 SNHLY, CDR2 FYNNEI. This CDR3 contains 17 residues. J gave up 0 bases and V 6 bases, and 8 bases lay outside the gene matches. CDR3 region: CASSGDLAGGYQETQYF. The CDR3 nucleotides are TGTGCCAGCAGCGGGGACCTAGCGGGGGGGTACCAAGAGACCCAGTACTTC.

Details on this clone: The junction departs from the called germline gene at one end, perhaps through a read error. The rearrangement joins TRBV5-4 to TRBJ2-5; perhaps TRBD2 as D (6 bases). Germline values: CDR1 SGHNT, CDR2 YYREEE (reference sequence). The CDR3 consists of 15 residues. Here the CDR3 reads CASSLDGGTQGTQYF. In nucleotides, the CDR3 is TGTGCCAGCAGCTTGGATGGCGGGACCCAAGGGACCCAGTACTTC.

This clone came up many times. The chain joins TRBV2 to TRBJ2-7, with TRBD1 identical over 10 bases. The CDR3 contains 13 residues. V lost 4 bases, J lost 3 bases, and 0 bases stayed unmatched. CDR1 SNHLY and CDR2 FYNNEI come from the germline V gene. The CDR3: CASSGDRGYEQYF. Written as DNA, the CDR3 is TGTGCCAGCAGTGGGGACAGGGGCTACGAGCAGTACTTC.

This clone was picked up many times. The V call is TRBV6-1, the J call TRBJ1-1, with D tentatively TRBD1 (6 bases). The CDR3 loop spans 14 amino acids. Trimming removed 4 bases at V and 4 bases at J, with 13 bases between. Per germline, CDR1 MNHNS and CDR2 SASEGT. The CDR3 reads CASSVTGGGTEAFF. The CDR3 nucleotides are TGTGCCAGCAGTGTGACAGGCGGCGGCACTGAAGCTTTCTTT.

In its sample, this clone was seen a few times. This rearrangement joins TRBV5-6 to TRBJ2-5; D might be TRBD1 (6 bases). The J call is in doubt because the DNA end fits TRBJ2-7 better. Germline values: CDR1 SGHDT, CDR2 YYEEEE. The CDR3 is 15 residues long. This chain's CDR3 is CASSSLTGQTYEQYF. The CDR3 coding sequence is TGTGCCAGCAGCTCTCTCACGGGACAAACCTACGAGCAGTACTTC.

The J gene is TRBJ2-3, the V gene TRBV28; 11 bases line up with TRBD2. Germline V gives CDR1 MDHEN, CDR2 SYDVKM. The CDR3 extends over 17 amino acids. The junction had 4 bases not matched to a gene; V was cut back by 0 bases and J by 2 bases. DNA of the CDR3: TGTGCCAGCAGTTTATGGGGTAGCGGGAGGGACACAGATACGCAGTATTTT. Encoded protein: CASSLWGSGRDTDTQYF.

This clone was seen ten or more times. V and J are TRBV5-4 and TRBJ1-3, with TRBD1 matching 10 bases. The CDR3 is 16 amino acids. The trim removed 4 bases at V and 3 bases at J, leaving 7 bases unmatched. Germline V gene data show CDR1 as SGHNT and CDR2 as YYREEE (reference sequence). CDR3 sequence: CASSPRQGAGGNTIYF. CDR3 in DNA: TGTGCCAGCAGCCCACGACAGGGGGCGGGTGGAAACACCATATATTTT.

This clone has a count of ten or more. This chain joins TRBV7-2 and TRBJ1-5; D possibly corresponds to TRBD1 (6 bases). This CDR3 contains 14 residues. Germline-derived CDR1 and CDR2 are SGHTA and FQGNSA. V dropped 5 bases and J dropped 7 bases, with 15 bases sitting between them. The CDR3 DNA is TGTGCCAGCAGCCGAGGGGGGGAGGGGCAGCCCCAGCATTTT. It yields the protein CASSRGGEGQPQHF.

This clone was found many times. The chain employs TRBV27 and TRBJ2-3; no reliable D call. From germline, CDR1 is MNHEY and CDR2 SMNVEV (reference sequence). This CDR3 comprises 13 residues. Trimming removed 5 bases at V and 2 bases at J, with 8 bases between. The CDR3 loop reads CASSPPFTDTQYF. CDR3 nucleotide sequence: TGTGCCAGCAGTCCCCCCTTCACAGATACGCAGTATTTT.

This clone was picked up many times. The chain uses TRBV19 and TRBJ2-2, with 9 bases matching TRBD2. Germline V gives CDR1 LNHDA, CDR2 SQIVND (reference sequence). The trim removed 5 bases at V and 4 bases at J, leaving 5 bases unmatched. The CDR3 runs to 15 residues. The CDR3 spells CASSVSGSLTGELFF. CDR3 nucleotides: TGTGCCAGTAGTGTTAGCGGGAGCCTCACCGGGGAGCTGTTTTTT.